Listed below are T cell receptor beta chains from one sample, sequenced in a study of cytomegalovirus exposure and HLA in healthy donors. Clones were sequenced by immunoSEQ multiplex PCR, and TCRdb holds only the in-frame ones, with some missing. The sample consists of 120,000 or so clones, about nine tenths of them appearing once. Sequencing input: PBMCs. Source of these receptors: a man younger than 40 in good health and CMV-seronegative. CDR3s include the opening cysteine and the closing phenylalanine or tryptophan. D genes are given only for firm matches. Some rows mark clone size as missing; the rest say once, few, many or name a class of expanded clone.

CDR3 protein: CASTPSAGGIAEAFF
CDR3 DNA: TGTGCCAGCACCCCCTCTGCTGGAGGGATTGCTGAAGCTTTCTTT
D gene: NA
V gene: TRBV6-1
CDR3 length: 15
J gene: TRBJ1-1
clone size: NA

CDR3 protein: CASSLGRGMNTEAFF
CDR3 DNA: TGTGCCAGCAGCTTGGGGCGGGGAATGAACACTGAAGCTTTCTTT
D gene: NA
V gene: TRBV7-9
CDR3 length: 15
J gene: TRBJ1-1
clone size: few

CDR3 protein: CASSLGLDYEQYF
CDR3 DNA: TGTGCCAGCAGCTTGGGACTTGACTACGAGCAGTACTTC
D gene: NA
V gene: TRBV5-4
CDR3 length: 13
J gene: TRBJ2-7
clone size: NA

CDR3 protein: CASSLSGVLNTEAFF
CDR3 DNA: TGTGCCAGCAGCCTGTCAGGGGTCCTGAACACTGAAGCTTTCTTT
D gene: NA
V gene: TRBV7-9
CDR3 length: 15
J gene: TRBJ1-1
clone size: NA

CDR3 protein: CASSSGQGQETQYF
CDR3 DNA: TGTGCCAGCAGCTCGGGACAGGGACAAGAGACCCAGTACTTC
D gene: TRBD1
V gene: TRBV5-4
CDR3 length: 14
J gene: TRBJ2-5
clone size: NA

CDR3 protein: CASSGQGTYGYTF
CDR3 DNA: TGTGCCAGCAGCGGACAGGGGACCTATGGCTACACCTTC
D gene: TRBD1
V gene: TRBV2
CDR3 length: 13
J gene: TRBJ1-2
clone size: NA

CDR3 protein: CASSEGFQLTTYGYTF
CDR3 DNA: TGTGCCAGCAGTGAAGGGTTTCAACTAACTACCTATGGCTACACCTTC
D gene: NA
V gene: TRBV2
CDR3 length: 16
J gene: TRBJ1-2
clone size: once

CDR3 protein: CASSVQDIRLVF
CDR3 DNA: TGTGCCAGCAGTGTACAGGACATCAGATTGGTTTTT
D gene: NA
V gene: TRBV2
CDR3 length: 12
J gene: TRBJ1-4
clone size: NA

CDR3 protein: CASTLDRGTYNEQFF
CDR3 DNA: TGCGCCAGCACCCTTGACAGGGGGACCTACAATGAGCAGTTCTTC
D gene: TRBD1
V gene: TRBV4-3
CDR3 length: 15
J gene: TRBJ2-1
clone size: NA

CDR3 protein: CASSRTGYYEQYF
CDR3 DNA: TGTGCCAGCAGCCGGACAGGATACTACGAGCAGTACTTC
D gene: TRBD1
V gene: TRBV7-8
CDR3 length: 13
J gene: TRBJ2-7
clone size: NA

CDR3 protein: CASSESLNTQYF
CDR3 DNA: TGCGCCAGCAGTGAGTCTCTTAATACGCAGTATTTT
D gene: NA
V gene: TRBV10-1
CDR3 length: 12
J gene: TRBJ2-3
clone size: NA

CDR3 protein: CAIGQWNRNNEQFF
CDR3 DNA: TGTGCCATCGGACAGTGGAATAGGAACAATGAGCAGTTCTTC
D gene: NA
V gene: TRBV6-5
CDR3 length: 14
J gene: TRBJ2-1
clone size: NA

CDR3 protein: CASSYRTGTYEQYF
CDR3 DNA: TGTGCCAGCAGTTATCGGACAGGGACCTACGAGCAGTACTTC
D gene: TRBD1
V gene: TRBV6-5
CDR3 length: 14
J gene: TRBJ2-7
clone size: NA

CDR3 protein: CASQVSNAEQYF
CDR3 DNA: TGTGCCAGCCAGGTGTCCAATGCCGAGCAGTACTTC
D gene: NA
V gene: TRBV7-9
CDR3 length: 12
J gene: TRBJ2-7
clone size: NA

CDR3 protein: CASSGRQGDTEAFF
CDR3 DNA: TGTGCCAGCAGCGGAAGACAGGGGGACACTGAAGCTTTCTTT
D gene: TRBD1
V gene: TRBV7-9
CDR3 length: 14
J gene: TRBJ1-1
clone size: NA

CDR3 protein: CASSPRVTSGNTIYF
CDR3 DNA: TGCGCCAGCAGCCCGCGGGTTACGTCTGGAAACACCATATATTTT
D gene: NA
V gene: TRBV4-3
CDR3 length: 15
J gene: TRBJ1-3
clone size: NA

CDR3 protein: CASRTDGATYEQYF
CDR3 DNA: TGTGCCAGTAGGACGGATGGGGCTACCTACGAGCAGTACTTC
D gene: NA
V gene: TRBV19
CDR3 length: 14
J gene: TRBJ2-7
clone size: NA

CDR3 protein: CASSGTFTGNTIYF
CDR3 DNA: TGTGCCAGCAGTGGGACATTTACGGGAAACACCATATATTTT
D gene: NA
V gene: TRBV6-1
CDR3 length: 14
J gene: TRBJ1-3
clone size: NA

CDR3 protein: CASSPRATTDTQYF
CDR3 DNA: TGTGCCAGCAGCCCCCGAGCAACCACAGATACGCAGTATTTT
D gene: NA
V gene: TRBV9
CDR3 length: 14
J gene: TRBJ2-3
clone size: NA

CDR3 protein: CASSLDRGWNTEAFF
CDR3 DNA: TGTGCCAGCAGCTTAGACCGGGGGTGGAACACTGAAGCTTTCTTT
D gene: NA
V gene: TRBV7-9
CDR3 length: 15
J gene: TRBJ1-1
clone size: NA

CDR3 protein: CAWRPPPAFYTDTQYF
CDR3 DNA: TGTGCCTGGAGGCCCCCCCCAGCGTTTTACACAGATACGCAGTATTTT
D gene: NA
V gene: TRBV30
CDR3 length: 16
J gene: TRBJ2-3
clone size: NA

CDR3 protein: CASNMDLGANNEQFF
CDR3 DNA: TGTGCCAGCAATATGGACCTGGGGGCAAACAATGAGCAGTTCTTC
D gene: NA
V gene: TRBV2
CDR3 length: 15
J gene: TRBJ2-1
clone size: NA

CDR3 protein: CASRTPGPDQPQHF
CDR3 DNA: TGTGCCAGCAGGACCCCAGGGCCCGATCAGCCCCAGCATTTT
D gene: NA
V gene: TRBV6-6
CDR3 length: 14
J gene: TRBJ1-5
clone size: NA

CDR3 protein: CAWSRRDLNTEAFF
CDR3 DNA: TGTGCCTGGAGTAGGCGGGACTTAAACACTGAAGCTTTCTTT
D gene: NA
V gene: TRBV30
CDR3 length: 14
J gene: TRBJ1-1
clone size: NA

CDR3 protein: CASRSTGPGGYTF
CDR3 DNA: TGTGCCAGCAGATCTACAGGGCCGGGAGGCTACACCTTC
D gene: NA
V gene: TRBV6-5
CDR3 length: 13
J gene: TRBJ1-2
clone size: NA

CDR3 protein: CASSVEDIGGELFF
CDR3 DNA: TGCGCCAGCAGCGTCGAGGATATTGGCGGGGAGCTGTTTTTT
D gene: NA
V gene: TRBV5-1
CDR3 length: 14
J gene: TRBJ2-2
clone size: NA

CDR3 protein: CASSLDREGQPQHF
CDR3 DNA: TGTGCCAGCAGCTTAGATCGGGAGGGTCAGCCCCAGCATTTT
D gene: NA
V gene: TRBV11-2
CDR3 length: 14
J gene: TRBJ1-5
clone size: once

CDR3 protein: CASSLGTSGTDTQYF
CDR3 DNA: TGTGCCAGCAGCTTGGGGACTTCTGGCACAGATACGCAGTATTTT
D gene: NA
V gene: TRBV5-4
CDR3 length: 15
J gene: TRBJ2-3
clone size: NA

CDR3 protein: CASSLTVAVEQYF
CDR3 DNA: TGTGCCAGCAGCTTAACGGTAGCGGTCGAGCAGTACTTC
D gene: NA
V gene: TRBV7-3
CDR3 length: 13
J gene: TRBJ2-7
clone size: NA

CDR3 protein: CASRAGLSNTGELFF
CDR3 DNA: TGTGCCAGCAGAGCGGGACTTTCGAACACCGGGGAGCTGTTTTTT
D gene: TRBD2
V gene: TRBV6-1
CDR3 length: 15
J gene: TRBJ2-2
clone size: NA

CDR3 protein: CASRVASGTYNEQFF
CDR3 DNA: TGCGCCAGCAGGGTCGCTAGCGGGACTTACAATGAGCAGTTCTTC
D gene: TRBD2
V gene: TRBV5-1
CDR3 length: 15
J gene: TRBJ2-1
clone size: NA

CDR3 protein: CASSLDRDLDRLSYEQYF
CDR3 DNA: TGCGCCAGCAGCTTGGACCGAGACTTGGACAGGTTATCCTACGAGCAGTACTTC
D gene: TRBD1
V gene: TRBV5-1
CDR3 length: 18
J gene: TRBJ2-7
clone size: NA

CDR3 protein: CASSLSAGQGIEQYF
CDR3 DNA: TGTGCCAGCAGTTTATCGGCGGGACAGGGGATCGAGCAGTACTTC
D gene: TRBD1
V gene: TRBV27
CDR3 length: 15
J gene: TRBJ2-7
clone size: few

CDR3 protein: CASSQGVASADTQYF
CDR3 DNA: TGCGCCAGCAGCCAAGGGGTAGCCTCGGCAGATACGCAGTATTTT
D gene: NA
V gene: TRBV4-3
CDR3 length: 15
J gene: TRBJ2-3
clone size: NA

CDR3 protein: CASSLSGGTEAFF
CDR3 DNA: TGCGCCAGCAGCTTGTCGGGGGGAACTGAAGCTTTCTTT
D gene: NA
V gene: TRBV5-1
CDR3 length: 13
J gene: TRBJ1-1
clone size: NA

CDR3 protein: CASFFRGPRVEAFF
CDR3 DNA: TGTGCCAGCTTCTTCAGGGGCCCTCGGGTCGAAGCTTTCTTT
D gene: NA
V gene: TRBV27
CDR3 length: 14
J gene: TRBJ1-1
clone size: NA

CDR3 protein: CASSLQSNQPQHF
CDR3 DNA: TGTGCCAGCAGCTTGCAGAGCAATCAGCCCCAGCATTTT
D gene: NA
V gene: TRBV11-2
CDR3 length: 13
J gene: TRBJ1-5
clone size: NA

CDR3 protein: CASSYGQLLAKNIQYF
CDR3 DNA: TGTGCCAGCAGTTATGGACAGCTTCTAGCCAAAAACATTCAGTACTTC
D gene: NA
V gene: TRBV6-5
CDR3 length: 16
J gene: TRBJ2-4
clone size: NA

CDR3 protein: CASISGVLGELFF
CDR3 DNA: TGTGCCAGCATCTCGGGGGTGTTAGGGGAGCTGTTTTTT
D gene: NA
V gene: TRBV6-1
CDR3 length: 13
J gene: TRBJ2-2
clone size: NA

CDR3 protein: CASSLDRGLIGYTF
CDR3 DNA: TGTGCCAGCTCCCTCGACAGGGGGCTGATTGGCTACACCTTC
D gene: TRBD1
V gene: TRBV18
CDR3 length: 14
J gene: TRBJ1-2
clone size: NA

CDR3 protein: CASSPQYTNEKLFF
CDR3 DNA: TGCGCCAGCAGCCCTCAGTATACTAATGAAAAACTGTTTTTT
D gene: NA
V gene: TRBV5-1
CDR3 length: 14
J gene: TRBJ1-4
clone size: NA

CDR3 protein: CAISAGFEQYF
CDR3 DNA: TGTGCCATCAGTGCAGGGTTCGAGCAGTACTTC
D gene: NA
V gene: TRBV10-3
CDR3 length: 11
J gene: TRBJ2-7
clone size: NA

CDR3 protein: CASSPFRSGAGTDTQYF
CDR3 DNA: TGTGCCAGCAGTCCTTTTCGTAGCGGGGCTGGCACAGATACGCAGTATTTT
D gene: TRBD2
V gene: TRBV6-4
CDR3 length: 17
J gene: TRBJ2-3
clone size: NA

CDR3 protein: CASSPPRVAGVSEQFF
CDR3 DNA: TGTGCCAGCAGCCCCCCGAGGGTAGCGGGAGTCTCGGAGCAGTTCTTC
D gene: TRBD2
V gene: TRBV6-6
CDR3 length: 16
J gene: TRBJ2-1
clone size: NA

CDR3 protein: CASSSPTGHSYEQYF
CDR3 DNA: TGTGCCAGCAGCTCCCCGACAGGACACTCCTACGAGCAGTACTTC
D gene: NA
V gene: TRBV7-9
CDR3 length: 15
J gene: TRBJ2-7
clone size: NA

CDR3 protein: CASSFTRTVYGYTF
CDR3 DNA: TGTGCCAGCAGCTTTACAAGGACAGTCTATGGCTACACCTTC
D gene: NA
V gene: TRBV7-2
CDR3 length: 14
J gene: TRBJ1-2
clone size: NA